This TCR beta chain was observed in a study of T-cell memory formation after mild COVID-19. The wider study: Each donor largely had its own TCR clusters. Findings and caveats of the study: The appearance of some responding clones in pre-infection memory suggested that cross-reactive memory joined.

From the 5' RACE reads, TCRdb called clonotypes with MiXCR, one entry per CDR3 protein. The top ten clones hold roughly 21% of a sample with about 430,000 distinct CDR3 sequences, approximately 18% of them seen once. This clonotype came up a few times. Its antigen is still unknown. This CDR3 contains 16 residues. With 1 base clipped from V and 1 base from J, the junction kept 3 bases outside the gene matches. Germline CDR1 is SGDLS and CDR2 is YYNGEE. This chain links TRBV9 with TRBJ2-2, with 8 nucleotides matching TRBD2. The source of this sequence is a man aged 18-30 years who had mild COVID-19 (a few samples of this study predate the infection). Cell type and time point are not known. What was sequenced was PBMCs or a T cell subset sorted from them (not recorded which). CDR3 DNA: TGTGCCAGCAGCGTATTCGGGAGGGAGAACACCGGGGAGCTGTTTTTT. Its translation is CASSVFGRENTGELFF.